Listed below are T cell receptor beta chains from one sample, sequenced in a study of T cell repertoires in cytomegalovirus infection. TCRdb re-derived calls from the reads in MiXCR, one entry per CDR3 protein. The table records 490,000 or so distinct CDR3 sequences, approximately 10% of them present only once. The material sequenced was PBMCs. These receptor sequences come from a human donor in good health (CMV status not recorded). Some clones in this sample may be carry-over from other donors' samples. Both conserved end residues are part of each CDR3. A D gene is named only where the DNA matches it firmly. Clone size is given for some rows only: seen once, a few or many times, or a class if the clone is expanded.

v_call	cdr3_length	d_call	j_call	clone_size	cdr3_nt	cdr3_aa
TRBV20-1	15	TRBD1	TRBJ2-4	.	TGCAGTGCCGAAAGTGGGATGACAGGGGTGATCATTCAGTACTTC	CSAESGMTGVIIQYF
TRBV14	14	TRBD1	TRBJ1-4	.	TGTGCCAGCAGCCATCGACAGGGCGGCGAAAAACTGTTTTTT	CASSHRQGGEKLFF
TRBV7-9	14	TRBD2	TRBJ2-5	many	TGTGCCACCTCACTAGCGGGAGGCCAAGAGACCCAGTACTTC	CATSLAGGQETQYF
TRBV19	16	.	TRBJ1-5	many	TGTGCCAGTAGTATAGGAGGGACACATCGCAATCAGCCCCAGCATTTT	CASSIGGTHRNQPQHF
TRBV14	14	TRBD2	TRBJ2-5	.	TGTACCAGCAGCCGCCTGACGGGGGGAGAGACCCAGTACTTC	CTSSRLTGGETQYF
TRBV10-3	13	.	TRBJ2-2	.	TGTGCCATCAGGACTACAGGGTTCGGGGAGCTGTTTTTT	CAIRTTGFGELFF
TRBV7-2	14	.	TRBJ1-1	many	TGTGCCAGCAGCTCGGGCCCGGGGAACACTGAAGCTTTCTTT	CASSSGPGNTEAFF
TRBV6-2/TRBV6-3	11	.	TRBJ1-2	many	TGTGCCAGCTGGGGGAACTATGGCTACACCTTC	CASWGNYGYTF
TRBV6-5	16	.	TRBJ1-6	.	TGTGCCAGCAGTTGGGACGGGGGCAGACTGGGTTCACCCCTCCACTTT	CASSWDGGRLGSPLHF
TRBV2	15	.	TRBJ2-3	.	TGTGCCAGCAGGTACCGCGGGACTAGCACAGATACGCAGTATTTT	CASRYRGTSTDTQYF
TRBV7-2	15	.	TRBJ1-1	many	TGTGCCAGCAGCTTAGATGGGGTAACGAACACTGAAGCTTTCTTT	CASSLDGVTNTEAFF
TRBV20-1	15	TRBD2	TRBJ2-5	many	TGCAGTGCAAGACCGGGACTAGCGGGGCGAGAGACCCAGTACTTC	CSARPGLAGRETQYF
TRBV12-3/TRBV12-4	13	.	TRBJ1-1	many	TGTGCCAGCAGTTTAGGGGATGGCACTGAAGCTTTCTTT	CASSLGDGTEAFF
TRBV5-1	15	TRBD1	TRBJ1-5	many	TGCGCCAGCAGCTTGGGACAGGGATTGAATCAGCCCCAGCATTTT	CASSLGQGLNQPQHF
TRBV11-2	11	.	TRBJ1-1	.	TGTGCCAGCAGCTTAGCCGAAGAAGCTTTCTTT	CASSLAEEAFF
TRBV18	14	.	TRBJ1-1	.	TGTGCCAGCTCACCTAGGGGTAGAGACACTGAAGCTTTCTTT	CASSPRGRDTEAFF
TRBV20-1	17	.	TRBJ1-3	.	TGCAGTGCCTCGACAGGATCCGCTACCTTCTCTGGAAACACCATATATTTT	CSASTGSATFSGNTIYF
TRBV7-3	15	.	TRBJ1-1	many	TGTGCCAGCAGCTTAAGTGTTTGGGGGAACACTGAAGCTTTCTTT	CASSLSVWGNTEAFF
TRBV24-1	11	TRBD2	TRBJ2-1	few	TGTGCCACCCAAGGACTAGGGGAGCTTTTCTTC	CATQGLGELFF
TRBV28	14	TRBD1	TRBJ2-5	few	TGTGCCAGCGGCAGACAGGGGGGCTCAGAGACCCAGTACTTC	CASGRQGGSETQYF
TRBV11-2	19	TRBD2	TRBJ2-5	many	TGTGCCAGCAGCCCCCGACTAGCGGGATCTAGGGGTCTTAAAGAGACCCAGTACTTC	CASSPRLAGSRGLKETQYF
TRBV7-2	16	TRBD2	TRBJ2-7	many	TGTGCCAGCAGCCTATTCGGACTAGCGGGAGATGGGGAGCAGTACTTC	CASSLFGLAGDGEQYF
TRBV28	15	TRBD1	TRBJ1-1	many	TGTGCCAGCAGTGATTACAGGGGGTATACCACTGAAGCTTTCTTT	CASSDYRGYTTEAFF
TRBV28	15	.	TRBJ2-3	many	TGTGCCAGCACTATTGGGGGGGCCCTCACAGATACGCAGTATTTT	CASTIGGALTDTQYF
TRBV27	15	.	TRBJ1-5	many	TGTGCCAGCAGTTTAACCGACAAGGTCGATCAGCCCCAGCATTTT	CASSLTDKVDQPQHF
TRBV25-1	16	.	TRBJ1-1	few	TGTGCCAGCAGCGACCCCGCCGGGAGAGGGCACACTGAAGCTTTCTTT	CASSDPAGRGHTEAFF